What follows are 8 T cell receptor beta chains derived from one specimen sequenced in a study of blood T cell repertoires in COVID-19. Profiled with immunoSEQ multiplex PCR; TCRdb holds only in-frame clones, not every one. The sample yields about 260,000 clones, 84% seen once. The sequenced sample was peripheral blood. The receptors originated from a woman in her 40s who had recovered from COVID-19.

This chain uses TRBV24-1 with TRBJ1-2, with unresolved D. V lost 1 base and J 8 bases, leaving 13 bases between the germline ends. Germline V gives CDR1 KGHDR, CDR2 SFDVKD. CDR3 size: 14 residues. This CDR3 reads CATSDLFGHEGYTF. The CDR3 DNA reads TGTGCCACCAGTGATTTATTCGGTCATGAGGGCTACACCTTC.

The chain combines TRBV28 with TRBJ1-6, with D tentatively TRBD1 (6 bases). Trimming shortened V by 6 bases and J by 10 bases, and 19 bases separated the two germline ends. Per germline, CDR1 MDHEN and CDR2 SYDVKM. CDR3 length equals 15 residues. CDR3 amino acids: CASSTTGNGWSPLHF. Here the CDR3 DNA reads TGTGCCAGCAGCACCACAGGGAATGGCTGGTCACCCCTCCACTTT.

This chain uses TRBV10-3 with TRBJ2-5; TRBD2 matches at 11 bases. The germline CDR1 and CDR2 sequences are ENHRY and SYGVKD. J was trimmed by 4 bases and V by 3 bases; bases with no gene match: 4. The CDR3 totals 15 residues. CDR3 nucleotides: TGTGCCATCAGTGATTTAACTAGCGGGGGAGAGACCCAGTACTTC. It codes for CAISDLTSGGETQYF.

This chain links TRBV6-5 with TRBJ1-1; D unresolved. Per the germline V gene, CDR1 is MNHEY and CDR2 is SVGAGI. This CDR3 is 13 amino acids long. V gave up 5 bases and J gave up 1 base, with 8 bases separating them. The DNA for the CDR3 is TGTGCCAGCAGTCCCGAGAAGAACACTGAAGCTTTCTTT. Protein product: CASSPEKNTEAFF.

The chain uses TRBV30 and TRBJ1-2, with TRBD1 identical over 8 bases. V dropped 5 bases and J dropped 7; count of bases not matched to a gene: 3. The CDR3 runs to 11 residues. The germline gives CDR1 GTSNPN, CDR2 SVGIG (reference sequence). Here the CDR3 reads CAWGQGIGYTF. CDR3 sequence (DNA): TGTGCCTGGGGACAGGGTATTGGCTACACCTTC. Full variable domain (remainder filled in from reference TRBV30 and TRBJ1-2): SQTIHQWPATLVQPVGSPLSLECTVEGTSNPNLYWYRQAAGRGLQLLFYSVGIGQISSEVPQNLSASRPQDRQFILSSKKLLLSDSGFYLCAWGQGIGYTFGSGTRLTVV.

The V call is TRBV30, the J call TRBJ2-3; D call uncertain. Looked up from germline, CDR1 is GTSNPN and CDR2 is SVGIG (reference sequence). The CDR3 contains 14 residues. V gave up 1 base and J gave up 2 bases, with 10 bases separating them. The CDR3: CAWSAGPATDTQYF. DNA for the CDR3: TGTGCCTGGAGTGCTGGGCCAGCCACAGATACGCAGTATTTT.

The CDR3 region is CSVEDYTDTQYF. As DNA, the CDR3 is TGCAGCGTTGAAGACTACACAGATACGCAGTATTTT. The chain couples TRBV29-1 to TRBJ2-3; D gene uncertain. CDR3 length: 12 amino acids. V was shortened by 0 bases and J by 2 bases, with 3 bases between the two germline ends. Germline lookup yields CDR1 SQVTM and CDR2 ANQGSEA.

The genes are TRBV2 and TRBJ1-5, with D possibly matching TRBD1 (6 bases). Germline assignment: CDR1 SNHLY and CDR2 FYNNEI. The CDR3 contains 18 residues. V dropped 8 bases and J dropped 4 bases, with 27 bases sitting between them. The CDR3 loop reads CASDTEPGHEGINQPQHF. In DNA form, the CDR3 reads TGTGCCAGCGACACTGAGCCGGGACACGAAGGTATTAATCAGCCCCAGCATTTT.